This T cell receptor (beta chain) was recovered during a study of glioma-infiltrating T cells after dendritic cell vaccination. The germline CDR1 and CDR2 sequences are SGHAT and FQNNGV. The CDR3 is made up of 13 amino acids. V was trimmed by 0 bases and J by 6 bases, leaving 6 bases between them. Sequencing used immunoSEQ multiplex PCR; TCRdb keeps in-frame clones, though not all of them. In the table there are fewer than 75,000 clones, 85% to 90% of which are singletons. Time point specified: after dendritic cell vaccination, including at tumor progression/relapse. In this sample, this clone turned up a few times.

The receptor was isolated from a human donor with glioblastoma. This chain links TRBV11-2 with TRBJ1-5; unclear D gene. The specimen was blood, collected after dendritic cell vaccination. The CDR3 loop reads CASSLDSLQPQHF. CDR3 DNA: TGTGCCAGCAGCTTAGATAGCCTTCAGCCCCAGCATTTT.